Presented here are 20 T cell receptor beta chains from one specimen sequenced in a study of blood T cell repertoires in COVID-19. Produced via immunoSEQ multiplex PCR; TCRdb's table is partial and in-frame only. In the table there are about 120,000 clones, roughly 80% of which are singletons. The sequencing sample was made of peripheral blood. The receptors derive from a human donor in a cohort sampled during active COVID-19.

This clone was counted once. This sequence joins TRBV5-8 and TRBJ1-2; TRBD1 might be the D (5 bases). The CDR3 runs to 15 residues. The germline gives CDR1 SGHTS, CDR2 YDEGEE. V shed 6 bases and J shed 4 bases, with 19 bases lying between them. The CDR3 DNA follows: TGTGCCAGCACGCGTGGGTGGGGCCTCGGCTATGGCTACACCTTC. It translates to CASTRGWGLGYGYTF.

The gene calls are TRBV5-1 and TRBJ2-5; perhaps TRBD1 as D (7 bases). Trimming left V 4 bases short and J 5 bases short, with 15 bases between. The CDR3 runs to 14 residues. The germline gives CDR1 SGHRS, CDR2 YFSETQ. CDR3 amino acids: CASSTQGGAETQYF. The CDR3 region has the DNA TGCGCCAGCAGCACGCAGGGGGGCGCGGAGACCCAGTACTTC.

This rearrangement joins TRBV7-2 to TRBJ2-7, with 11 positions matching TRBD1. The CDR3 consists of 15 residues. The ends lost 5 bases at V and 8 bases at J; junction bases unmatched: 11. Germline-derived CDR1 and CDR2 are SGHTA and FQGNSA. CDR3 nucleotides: TGTGCCAGCAGCCCAGCGGGACAGGGGGATCTTAAGCAGTACTTC. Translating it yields CASSPAGQGDLKQYF.

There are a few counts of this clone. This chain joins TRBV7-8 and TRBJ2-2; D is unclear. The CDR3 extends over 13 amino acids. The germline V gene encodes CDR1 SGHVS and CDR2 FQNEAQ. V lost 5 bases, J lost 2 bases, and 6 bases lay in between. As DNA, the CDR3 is TGTGCCAGCAGCCCCAAAAACACCGGGGAGCTGTTTTTT. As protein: CASSPKNTGELFF.

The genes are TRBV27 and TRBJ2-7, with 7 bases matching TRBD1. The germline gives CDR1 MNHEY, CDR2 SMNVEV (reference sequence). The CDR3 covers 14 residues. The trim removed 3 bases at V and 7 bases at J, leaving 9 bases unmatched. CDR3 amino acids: CASSLNRGFKEQYF. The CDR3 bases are TGTGCCAGCAGTTTGAACAGGGGCTTCAAGGAGCAGTACTTC.

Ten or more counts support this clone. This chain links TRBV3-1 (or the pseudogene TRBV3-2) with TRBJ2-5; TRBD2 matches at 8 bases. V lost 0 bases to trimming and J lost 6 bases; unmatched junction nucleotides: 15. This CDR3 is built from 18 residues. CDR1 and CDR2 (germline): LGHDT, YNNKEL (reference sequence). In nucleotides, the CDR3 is TGTGCCAGCAGCCAAGAAACAAGCGGGGGTTACCCGGGGAAGACCCAGTACTTC. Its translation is CASSQETSGGYPGKTQYF.

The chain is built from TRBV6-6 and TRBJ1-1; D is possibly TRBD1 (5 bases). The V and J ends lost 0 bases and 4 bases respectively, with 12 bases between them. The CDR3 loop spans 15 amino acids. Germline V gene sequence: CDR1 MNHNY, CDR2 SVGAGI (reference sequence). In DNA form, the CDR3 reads TGTGCCAGCAGTTACTCACCGGGCGGGGGCACTGAAGCTTTCTTT. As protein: CASSYSPGGGTEAFF.

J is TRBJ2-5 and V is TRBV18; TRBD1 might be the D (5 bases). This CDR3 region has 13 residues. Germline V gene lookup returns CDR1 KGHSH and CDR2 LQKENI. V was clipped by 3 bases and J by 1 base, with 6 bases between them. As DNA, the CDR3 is TGTGCCAGCTCACCGGGGCCCCAAGAGACCCAGTACTTC. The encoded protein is CASSPGPQETQYF.

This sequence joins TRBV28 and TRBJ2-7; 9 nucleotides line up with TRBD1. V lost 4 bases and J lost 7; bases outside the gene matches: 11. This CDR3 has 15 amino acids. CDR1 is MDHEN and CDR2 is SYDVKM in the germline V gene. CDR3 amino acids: CASSSPRDRAEEQYF. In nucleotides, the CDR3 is TGTGCCAGCAGTTCCCCCCGGGACAGGGCTGAAGAGCAGTACTTC.

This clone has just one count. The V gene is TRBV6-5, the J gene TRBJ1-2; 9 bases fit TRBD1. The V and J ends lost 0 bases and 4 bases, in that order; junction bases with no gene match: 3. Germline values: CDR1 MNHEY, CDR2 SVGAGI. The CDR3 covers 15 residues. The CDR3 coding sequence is TGTGCCAGCAGTTACTCGGGGACAGGGAGCTATGGCTACACCTTC. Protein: CASSYSGTGSYGYTF.

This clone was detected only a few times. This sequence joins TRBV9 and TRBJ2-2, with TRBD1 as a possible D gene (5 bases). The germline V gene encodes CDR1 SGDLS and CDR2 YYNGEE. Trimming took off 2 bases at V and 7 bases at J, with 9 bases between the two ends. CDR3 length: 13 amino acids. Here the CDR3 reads CASSVAGFGELFF. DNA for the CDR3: TGTGCCAGCAGCGTCGCAGGGTTCGGGGAGCTGTTTTTT.

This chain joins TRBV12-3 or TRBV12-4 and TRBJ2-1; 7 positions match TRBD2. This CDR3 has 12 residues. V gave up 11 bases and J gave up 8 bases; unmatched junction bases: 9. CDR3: CAFPVRGDEQFF. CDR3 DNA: TGTGCCTTCCCCGTCCGGGGGGATGAGCAGTTCTTC.

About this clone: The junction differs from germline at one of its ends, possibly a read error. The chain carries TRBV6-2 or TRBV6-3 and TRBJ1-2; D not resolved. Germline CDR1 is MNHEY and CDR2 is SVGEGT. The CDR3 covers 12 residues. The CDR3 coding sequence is TGTGCCAGCAGTTACTCGTCGGCACTACCCTCCTTC. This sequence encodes CASSYSSALPSF.

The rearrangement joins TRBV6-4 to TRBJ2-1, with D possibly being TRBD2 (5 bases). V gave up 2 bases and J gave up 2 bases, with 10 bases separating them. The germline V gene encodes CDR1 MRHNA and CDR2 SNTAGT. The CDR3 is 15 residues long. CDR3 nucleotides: TGTGCCAGCAGTGACCGGGGAAGGGCCTACAATGAGCAGTTCTTC. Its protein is CASSDRGRAYNEQFF.

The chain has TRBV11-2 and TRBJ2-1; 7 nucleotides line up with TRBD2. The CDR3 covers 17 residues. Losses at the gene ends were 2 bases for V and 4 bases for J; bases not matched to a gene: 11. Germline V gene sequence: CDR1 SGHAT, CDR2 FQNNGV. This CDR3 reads CASSLLSGLAVYNEQFF. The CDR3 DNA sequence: TGTGCCAGCAGCTTACTTTCAGGGCTAGCGGTGTACAATGAGCAGTTCTTC. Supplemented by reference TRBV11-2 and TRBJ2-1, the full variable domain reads EAGVAQSPRYKIIEKRQSVAFWCNPISGHATLYWYQQILGQGPKLLIQFQNNGVVDDSQLPKDRFSAERLKGVDSTLKIQPAKLEDSAVYLCASSLLSGLAVYNEQFFGPGTRLTVL.

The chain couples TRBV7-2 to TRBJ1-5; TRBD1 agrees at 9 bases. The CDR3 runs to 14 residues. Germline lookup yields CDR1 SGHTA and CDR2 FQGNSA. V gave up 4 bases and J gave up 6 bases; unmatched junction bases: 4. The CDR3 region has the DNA TGTGCCAGCAGCTCACAGGGGGCGGGTCAGCCCCAGCATTTT. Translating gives CASSSQGAGQPQHF.

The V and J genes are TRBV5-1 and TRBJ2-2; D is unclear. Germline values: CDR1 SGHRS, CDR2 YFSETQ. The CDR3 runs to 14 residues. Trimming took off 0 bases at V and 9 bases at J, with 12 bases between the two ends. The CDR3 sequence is CASSLEHPGRELFF. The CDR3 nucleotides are TGCGCCAGCAGCTTGGAGCACCCCGGTCGGGAGCTGTTTTTT. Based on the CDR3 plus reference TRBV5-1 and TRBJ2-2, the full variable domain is KAGVTQTPRYLIKTRGQQVTLSCSPISGHRSVSWYQQTPGQGLQFLFEYFSETQRNKGNFPGRFSGRQFSNSRSEMNVSTLELGDSALYLCASSLEHPGRELFFGEGSRLTVL.

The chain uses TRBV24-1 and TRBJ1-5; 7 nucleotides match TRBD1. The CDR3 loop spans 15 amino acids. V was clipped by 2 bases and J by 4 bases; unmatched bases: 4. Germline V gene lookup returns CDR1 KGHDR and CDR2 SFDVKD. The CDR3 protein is CATSDSQGTNQPQHF. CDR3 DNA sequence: TGTGCCACCAGTGATTCACAGGGGACAAATCAGCCCCAGCATTTT.

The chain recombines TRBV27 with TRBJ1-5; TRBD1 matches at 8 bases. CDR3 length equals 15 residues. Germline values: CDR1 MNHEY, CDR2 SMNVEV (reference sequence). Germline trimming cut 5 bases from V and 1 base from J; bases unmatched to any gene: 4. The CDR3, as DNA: TGTGCCAGCAGTCCTGACAGGGGCAGCAATCAGCCCCAGCATTTT. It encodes CASSPDRGSNQPQHF.

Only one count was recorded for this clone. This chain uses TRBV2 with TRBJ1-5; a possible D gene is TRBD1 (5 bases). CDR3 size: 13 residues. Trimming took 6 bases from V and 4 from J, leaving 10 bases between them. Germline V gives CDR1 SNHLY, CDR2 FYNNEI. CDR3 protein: CASRRGENQPQHF. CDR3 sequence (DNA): TGTGCCAGCAGGCGGGGGGAGAATCAGCCCCAGCATTTT.